This T cell receptor beta chain was profiled in a study of T cells in Graves' hyperthyroidism and ophthalmopathy. TCR beta CDR3 regions were amplified from RNA. A set of HTBI primers served as the primers for a first-round RT-PCR of the TCR CDR3. TCRdb reprocessed the multiplex PCR reads via MiXCR and lists one record per CDR3 protein. The sample consists of 800,000 or so distinct CDR3 sequences, more than 30% of them appearing once. This clonotype appeared a few times. The antigen remains unidentified. Hyperthyroidism in the patients, aged 18 to 65, was newly diagnosed and under 2 months in duration. Patients were excluded because of uncontrolled infection, other autoimmune disease, pregnancy or lactation. Losses at the gene ends were 1 base for V and 0 bases for J; bases not matched to a gene: 5. Looked up from germline, CDR1 is DFQATT and CDR2 is SNEGSKA (reference sequence). The CDR3 totals 15 residues.

Findings and limits, study-wide: The model foresaw ophthalmopathy a median about 6.5 months prior to onset. Most thyroid clonotypes with frequency above 0.001 were detected in blood.

This chain joins TRBV20-1 and TRBJ1-1; TRBD1 aligns across 7 bases. This sequence originates from a man between 18 and 35 years old with Graves' hyperthyroidism. Sequences were obtained from blood. For the CDR3, the DNA is TGCAGTGCTAGAGCTCCGGGACAGTTGAACACTGAAGCTTTCTTT. Its translation: CSARAPGQLNTEAFF.